This T cell receptor beta chain stems from a study of tumor-infiltrating lymphocytes in localized non-small cell lung cancer. Whole-study results and caveats: Higher tumor T cell infiltration than in uninvolved lung was supported by TCRbeta sequencing.

Between the trimmed V and J ends, which lost 7 bases and 3 bases, there was a span of 15 bases. Germline V gene sequence: CDR1 MNHNS, CDR2 SASEGT. The CDR3 extends over 14 amino acids. Assay used: immunoSEQ multiplex PCR; TCRdb lists only in-frame clones, some missing. The repertoire consists of roughly 14,000 clones, with roughly 70% occurring once and the leading ten covering around 4.3%. As to this clone: Its antigen is undetermined.

The sequence was collected from a human donor with non-small cell lung cancer. Material: lung tumor tissue. V gene TRBV6-1 combines with J gene TRBJ1-1; possibly TRBD1 for D (6 bases). In DNA form, the CDR3 reads TGTGCCAGCACCAGGGGCGGGGGCGACACTGAAGCTTTCTTT. Protein: CASTRGGGDTEAFF.